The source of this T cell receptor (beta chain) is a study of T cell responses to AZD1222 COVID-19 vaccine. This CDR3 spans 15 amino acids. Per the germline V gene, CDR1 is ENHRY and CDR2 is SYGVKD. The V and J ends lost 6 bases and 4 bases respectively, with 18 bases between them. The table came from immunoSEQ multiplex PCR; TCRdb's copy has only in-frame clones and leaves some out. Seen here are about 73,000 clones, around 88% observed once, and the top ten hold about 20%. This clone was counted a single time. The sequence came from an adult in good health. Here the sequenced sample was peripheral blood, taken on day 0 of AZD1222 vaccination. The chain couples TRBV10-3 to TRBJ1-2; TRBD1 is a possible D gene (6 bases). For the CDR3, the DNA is TGTGCCATCAGCGAGATTGGGGACACGGTCTATGGCTACACCTTC. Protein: CAISEIGDTVYGYTF.